Sequencing of this T cell receptor (beta chain) was carried out in a study of spatial heterogeneity in lung cancer. Study-wide points: Within tumors, counts of expanded alpha and beta TCRs tracked tumor mutation counts.

Time point described: sample taken at primary tumor resection. The library protocol tagged each TCR cDNA with a unique molecular identifier. TCRdb processed the 5' RACE reads anew with MiXCR; each CDR3 protein has one entry. The sample lists 15,000 to 20,000 distinct CDR3 sequences, 6% to 7.5% occurring once. This clonotype showed up many times. The antigen is not known. This receptor was taken from a female donor with early-stage non-small cell lung cancer. The material was lung tumor tissue, obtained at surgery.

CDR3 sequence reads: CASSLDGQGDTGELFF. The CDR3 nucleotides are TGCGCCAGCAGCTTGGATGGACAGGGAGACACCGGGGAGCTGTTTTTT. This sequence joins TRBV5-1 and TRBJ2-2, with 8 bases lining up with TRBD1. Germline loops: CDR1 SGHRS, CDR2 YFSETQ. The CDR3 is 16 residues long. V was pared by 0 bases and J by 3 bases, with 4 bases of the junction left unmatched.